This TCR beta chain was obtained from a study of post-analysis software for immune sequencing data. Overall study context: Progressive-relapsing, secondary progressive and relapsing-remitting multiple sclerosis were among the disease courses included. The study, taken as a whole, reports: TRBV segments more frequent in patients than in controls numbered five and included TRBV5-6, TRBV5-1 and TRBV20-1.

With regard to this clonotype: Its antigen is still unknown.

TCR beta cDNA libraries had unique molecular identifiers. Each CDR3 protein gets one entry after TCRdb re-called the PCR reads with MiXCR. Among 650,000 to 850,000 distinct CDR3 sequences listed, 35% to 55% were seen once. The length of the CDR3 is 12 residues. Trimming left V 4 bases short and J 6 bases short, with 7 bases between. The gene calls are TRBV12-3 or TRBV12-4 and TRBJ2-1, with D uncertain. Source material: blood. The source of this sequence is a girl between 5 and 17 years old with multiple sclerosis. CDR3 residues: CASSYWRNEQFF. CDR3 in DNA: TGTGCCAGCAGTTACTGGCGCAATGAGCAGTTCTTC.